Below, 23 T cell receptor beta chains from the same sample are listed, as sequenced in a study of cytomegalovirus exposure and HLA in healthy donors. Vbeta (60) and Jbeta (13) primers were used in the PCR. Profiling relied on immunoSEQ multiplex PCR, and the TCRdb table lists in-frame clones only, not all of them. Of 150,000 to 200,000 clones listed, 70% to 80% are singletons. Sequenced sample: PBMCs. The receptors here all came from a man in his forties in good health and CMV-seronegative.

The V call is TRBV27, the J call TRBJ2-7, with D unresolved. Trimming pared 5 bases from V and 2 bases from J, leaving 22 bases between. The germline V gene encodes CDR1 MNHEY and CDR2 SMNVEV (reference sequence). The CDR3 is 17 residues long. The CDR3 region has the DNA TGTGCCAGCAGTCCCCGCCCGACGGTGGGCCCGCCCTACGAGCAGTACTTC. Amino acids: CASSPRPTVGPPYEQYF.

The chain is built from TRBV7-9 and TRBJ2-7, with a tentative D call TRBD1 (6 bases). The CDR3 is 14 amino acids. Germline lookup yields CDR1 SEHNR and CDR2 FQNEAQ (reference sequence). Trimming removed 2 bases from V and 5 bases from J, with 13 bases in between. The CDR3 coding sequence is TGTGCCAGCAGCTTACATAACAGGGAAAACGAGCAGTACTTC. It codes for CASSLHNRENEQYF.

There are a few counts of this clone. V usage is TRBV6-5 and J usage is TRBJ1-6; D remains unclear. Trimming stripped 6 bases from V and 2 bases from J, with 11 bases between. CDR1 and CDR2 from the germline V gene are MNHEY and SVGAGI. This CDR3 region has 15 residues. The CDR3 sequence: CASSWTGAYNSPLHF. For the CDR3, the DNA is TGTGCCAGCAGCTGGACGGGAGCCTATAATTCACCCCTCCACTTT.

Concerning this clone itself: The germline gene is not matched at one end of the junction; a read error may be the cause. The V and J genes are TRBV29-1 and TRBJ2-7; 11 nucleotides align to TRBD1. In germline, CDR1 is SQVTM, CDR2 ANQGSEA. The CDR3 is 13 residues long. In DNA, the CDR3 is TGCAGCGTCGGGGACAGGGGGGTCTACGAGCAGTGCTTC. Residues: CSVGDRGVYEQCF.

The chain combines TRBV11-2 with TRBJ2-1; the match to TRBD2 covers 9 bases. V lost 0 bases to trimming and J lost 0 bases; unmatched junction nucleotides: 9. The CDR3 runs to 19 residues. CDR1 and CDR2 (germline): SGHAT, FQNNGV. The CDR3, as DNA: TGTGCCAGCAGCTTAGATCTCGGAGCGGGGGGTCTCTCCTACAATGAGCAGTTCTTC. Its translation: CASSLDLGAGGLSYNEQFF.

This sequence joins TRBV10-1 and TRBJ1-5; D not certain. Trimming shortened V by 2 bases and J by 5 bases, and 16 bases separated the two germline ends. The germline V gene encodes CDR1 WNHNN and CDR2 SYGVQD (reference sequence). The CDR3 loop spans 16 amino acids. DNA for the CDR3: TGCGCCAGCAGTGAGGAAGAGAAAACAGTCGATCAGCCCCAGCATTTT. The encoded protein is CASSEEEKTVDQPQHF.

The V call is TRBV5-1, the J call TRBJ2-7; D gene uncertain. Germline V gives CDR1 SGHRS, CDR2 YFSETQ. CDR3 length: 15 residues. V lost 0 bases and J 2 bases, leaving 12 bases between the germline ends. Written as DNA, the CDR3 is TGCGCCAGCAGCTTGGTTGGGCCCACGGCCTACGAGCAGTACTTC. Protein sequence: CASSLVGPTAYEQYF.

The CDR3 nucleotides read TGTGCCAGCAGCGCTACTTACAGGGGCGGTTACGAGCAGTACTTC. Protein product: CASSATYRGGYEQYF. This chain uses TRBV9 with TRBJ2-5, with 7 bases lining up with TRBD1. Gene TRBJ2-7 matches the end of the DNA better, so the J call may be wrong. The CDR3 runs 15 residues. Looked up from germline, CDR1 is SGDLS and CDR2 is YYNGEE.

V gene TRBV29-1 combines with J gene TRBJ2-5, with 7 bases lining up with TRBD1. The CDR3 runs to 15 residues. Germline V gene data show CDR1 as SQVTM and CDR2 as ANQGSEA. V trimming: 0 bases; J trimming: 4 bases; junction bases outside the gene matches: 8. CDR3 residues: CSVEDVRQGRETQYF. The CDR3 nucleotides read TGCAGCGTTGAAGACGTCCGACAGGGTAGAGAGACCCAGTACTTC.

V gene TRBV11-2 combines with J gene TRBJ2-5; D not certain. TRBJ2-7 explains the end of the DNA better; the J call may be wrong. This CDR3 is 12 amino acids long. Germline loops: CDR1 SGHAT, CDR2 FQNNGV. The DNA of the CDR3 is TGTGCCAGCAGCTTAGGCTACTACGAGCAGTACTTC. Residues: CASSLGYYEQYF.

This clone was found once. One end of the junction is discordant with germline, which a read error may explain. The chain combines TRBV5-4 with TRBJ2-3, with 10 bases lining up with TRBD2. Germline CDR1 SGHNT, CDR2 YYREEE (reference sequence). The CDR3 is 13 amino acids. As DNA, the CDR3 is TGTGCCGGCAGAGCGGGGGGGCAAGATACGCAGTATTTT. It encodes CAGRAGGQDTQYF.

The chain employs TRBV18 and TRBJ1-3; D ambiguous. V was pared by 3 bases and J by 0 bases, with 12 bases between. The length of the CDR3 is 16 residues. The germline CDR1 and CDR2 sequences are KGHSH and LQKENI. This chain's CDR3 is CASSPSRGPSGNTIYF. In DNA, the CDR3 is TGTGCCAGCTCACCCTCCCGCGGGCCCTCTGGAAACACCATATATTTT.

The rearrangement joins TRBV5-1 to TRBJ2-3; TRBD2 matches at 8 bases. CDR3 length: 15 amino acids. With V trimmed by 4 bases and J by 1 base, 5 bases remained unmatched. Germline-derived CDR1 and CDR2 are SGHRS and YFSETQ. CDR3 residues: CASSDGRGGTDTQYF. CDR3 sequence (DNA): TGCGCCAGCAGCGACGGGAGGGGGGGCACAGATACGCAGTATTTT.

CDR3 in DNA: TGTGCCAGCAGGCTGAGTTTGGGACTCGGCTACACCTTC. This sequence encodes CASRLSLGLGYTF. The chain couples TRBV28 to TRBJ1-2, with a weak D call TRBD1 (5 bases). The CDR3 spans 13 residues. Deletions cut 6 bases from V and 8 bases from J, with 16 bases between. Germline values: CDR1 MDHEN, CDR2 SYDVKM.

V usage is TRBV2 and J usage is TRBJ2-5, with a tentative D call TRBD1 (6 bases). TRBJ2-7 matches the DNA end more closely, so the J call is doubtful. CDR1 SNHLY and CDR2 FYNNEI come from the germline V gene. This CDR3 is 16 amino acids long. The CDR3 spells CASSDGRGRWSVEQYF. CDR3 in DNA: TGTGCCAGCAGTGACGGCAGGGGACGGTGGTCTGTCGAGCAGTACTTC.

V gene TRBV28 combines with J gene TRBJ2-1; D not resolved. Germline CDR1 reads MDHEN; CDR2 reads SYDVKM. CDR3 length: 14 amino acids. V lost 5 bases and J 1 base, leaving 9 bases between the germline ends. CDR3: CASSILASYNEQFF. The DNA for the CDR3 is TGTGCCAGCAGTATCCTTGCGTCCTACAATGAGCAGTTCTTC.

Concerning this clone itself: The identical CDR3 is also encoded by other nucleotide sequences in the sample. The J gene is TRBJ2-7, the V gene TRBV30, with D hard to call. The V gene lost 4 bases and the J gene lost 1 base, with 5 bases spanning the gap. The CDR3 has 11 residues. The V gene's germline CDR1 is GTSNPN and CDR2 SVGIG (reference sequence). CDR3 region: CAWTGSYEQYF. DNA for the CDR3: TGTGCCTGGACAGGTTCCTACGAGCAGTACTTC.

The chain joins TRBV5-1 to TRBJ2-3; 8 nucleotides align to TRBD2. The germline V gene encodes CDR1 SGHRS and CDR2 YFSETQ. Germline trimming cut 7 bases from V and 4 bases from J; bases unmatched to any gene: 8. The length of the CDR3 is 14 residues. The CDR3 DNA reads TGCGCCAGCCAAAACGGGGGGGCCGCAGATACGCAGTATTTT. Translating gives CASQNGGAADTQYF. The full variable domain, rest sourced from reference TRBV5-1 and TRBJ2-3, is KAGVTQTPRYLIKTRGQQVTLSCSPISGHRSVSWYQQTPGQGLQFLFEYFSETQRNKGNFPGRFSGRQFSNSRSEMNVSTLELGDSALYLCASQNGGAADTQYFGPGTRLTVL.

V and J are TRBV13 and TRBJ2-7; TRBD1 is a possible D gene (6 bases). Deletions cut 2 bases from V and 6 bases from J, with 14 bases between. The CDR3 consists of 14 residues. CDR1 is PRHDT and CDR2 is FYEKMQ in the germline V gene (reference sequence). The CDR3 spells CASSLWSPGVEQYF. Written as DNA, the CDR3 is TGTGCCAGCAGCTTATGGAGCCCAGGGGTCGAGCAGTACTTC.

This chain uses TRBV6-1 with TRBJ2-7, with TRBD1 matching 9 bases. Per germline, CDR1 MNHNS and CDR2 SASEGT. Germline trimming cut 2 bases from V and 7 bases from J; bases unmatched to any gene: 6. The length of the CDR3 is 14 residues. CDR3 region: CASSEQQGAGEQYF. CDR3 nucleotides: TGTGCCAGCAGTGAACAACAGGGGGCAGGGGAGCAGTACTTC.

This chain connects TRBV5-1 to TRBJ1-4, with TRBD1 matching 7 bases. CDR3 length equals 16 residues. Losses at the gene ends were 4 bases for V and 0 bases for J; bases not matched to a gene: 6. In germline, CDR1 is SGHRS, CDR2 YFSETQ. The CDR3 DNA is TGCGCCAGCAGCAGGGACAGCTTTGCAACTAATGAAAAACTGTTTTTT. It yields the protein CASSRDSFATNEKLFF.

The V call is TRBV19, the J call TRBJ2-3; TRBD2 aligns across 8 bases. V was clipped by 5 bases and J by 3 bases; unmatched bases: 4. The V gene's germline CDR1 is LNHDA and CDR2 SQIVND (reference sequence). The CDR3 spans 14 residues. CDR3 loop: CASSRGGITDTQYF. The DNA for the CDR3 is TGTGCCAGTAGTCGGGGGGGGATTACAGATACGCAGTATTTT. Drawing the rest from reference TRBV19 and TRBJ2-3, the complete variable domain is DGGITQSPKYLFRKEGQNVTLSCEQNLNHDAMYWYRQDPGQGLRLIYYSQIVNDFQKGDIAEGYSVSREKKESFPLTVTSAQKNPTAFYLCASSRGGITDTQYFGPGTRLTVL.

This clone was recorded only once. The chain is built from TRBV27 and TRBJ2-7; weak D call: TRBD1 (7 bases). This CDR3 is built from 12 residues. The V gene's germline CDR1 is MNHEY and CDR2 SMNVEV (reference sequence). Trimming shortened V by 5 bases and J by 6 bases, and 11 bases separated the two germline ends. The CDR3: CASSPQGGEQYF. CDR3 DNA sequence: TGTGCCAGCAGTCCCCAGGGGGGCGAGCAGTACTTC.